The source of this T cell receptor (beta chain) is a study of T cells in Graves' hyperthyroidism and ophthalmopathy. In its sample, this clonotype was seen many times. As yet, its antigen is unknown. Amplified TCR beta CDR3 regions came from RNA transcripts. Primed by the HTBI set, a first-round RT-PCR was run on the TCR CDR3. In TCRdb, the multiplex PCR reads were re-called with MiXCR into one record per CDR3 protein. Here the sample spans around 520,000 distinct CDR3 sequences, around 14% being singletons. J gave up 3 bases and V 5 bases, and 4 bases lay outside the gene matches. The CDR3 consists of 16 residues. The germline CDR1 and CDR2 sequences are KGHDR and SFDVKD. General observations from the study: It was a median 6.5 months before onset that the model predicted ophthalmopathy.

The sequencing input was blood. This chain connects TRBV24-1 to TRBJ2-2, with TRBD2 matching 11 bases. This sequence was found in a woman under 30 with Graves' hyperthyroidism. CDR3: CATSVSGRADTGELFF. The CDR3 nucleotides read TGTGCCACCAGTGTTAGCGGGAGGGCCGACACCGGGGAGCTGTTTTTT.